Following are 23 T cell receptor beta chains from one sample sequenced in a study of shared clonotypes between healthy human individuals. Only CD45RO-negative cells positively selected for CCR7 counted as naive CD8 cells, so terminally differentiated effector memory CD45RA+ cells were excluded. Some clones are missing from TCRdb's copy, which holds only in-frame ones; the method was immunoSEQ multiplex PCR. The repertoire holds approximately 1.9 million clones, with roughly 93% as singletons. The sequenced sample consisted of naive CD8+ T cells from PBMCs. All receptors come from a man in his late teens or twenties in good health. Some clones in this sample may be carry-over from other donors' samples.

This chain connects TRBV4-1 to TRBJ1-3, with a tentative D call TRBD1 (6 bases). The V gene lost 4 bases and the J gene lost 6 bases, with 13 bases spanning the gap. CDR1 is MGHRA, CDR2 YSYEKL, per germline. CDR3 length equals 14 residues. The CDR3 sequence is CASSPRGLLNTIYF. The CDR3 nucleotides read TGCGCCAGCAGCCCTAGGGGGTTATTAAACACCATATATTTT.

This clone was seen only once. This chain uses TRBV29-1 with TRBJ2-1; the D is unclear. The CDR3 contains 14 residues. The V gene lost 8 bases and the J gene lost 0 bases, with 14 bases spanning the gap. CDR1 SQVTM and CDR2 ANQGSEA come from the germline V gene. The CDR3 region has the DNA TGCAGCCTCTTGCCCGAAAGCTCCTACAATGAGCAGTTCTTC. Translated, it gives CSLLPESSYNEQFF.

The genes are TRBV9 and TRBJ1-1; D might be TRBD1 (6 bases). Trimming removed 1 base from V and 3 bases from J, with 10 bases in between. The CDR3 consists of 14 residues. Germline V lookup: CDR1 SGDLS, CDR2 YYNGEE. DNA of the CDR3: TGTGCCAGCAGCGTAAGGGAGGGGGACACTGAAGCTTTCTTT. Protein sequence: CASSVREGDTEAFF. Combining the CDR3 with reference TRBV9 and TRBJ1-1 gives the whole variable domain DSGVTQTPKHLITATGQRVTLRCSPRSGDLSVYWYQQSLDQGLQFLIQYYNGEERAKGNILERFSAQQFPDLHSELNLSSLELGDSALYFCASSVREGDTEAFFGQGTRLTVV.

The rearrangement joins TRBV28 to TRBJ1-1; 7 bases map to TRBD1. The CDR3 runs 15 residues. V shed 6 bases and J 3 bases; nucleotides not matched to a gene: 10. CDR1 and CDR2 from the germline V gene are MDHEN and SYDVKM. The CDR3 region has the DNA TGTGCCAGCAGCTCCGGACAGGAGGGGTACACTGAAGCTTTCTTT. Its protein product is CASSSGQEGYTEAFF.

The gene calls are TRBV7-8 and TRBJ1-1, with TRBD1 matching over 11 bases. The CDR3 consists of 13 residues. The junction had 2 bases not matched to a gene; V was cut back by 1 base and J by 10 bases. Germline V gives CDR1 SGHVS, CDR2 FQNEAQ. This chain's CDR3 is CASSLGDRGLAFF. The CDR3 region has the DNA TGTGCCAGCAGCTTAGGGGACAGGGGGTTAGCTTTCTTT. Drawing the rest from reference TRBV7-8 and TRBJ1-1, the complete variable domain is GAGVSQSPRYKVAKRGQDVALRCDPISGHVSLFWYQQALGQGPEFLTYFQNEAQLDKSGLPSDRFFAERPEGSVSTLKIQRTQQEDSAVYLCASSLGDRGLAFFGQGTRLTVV.

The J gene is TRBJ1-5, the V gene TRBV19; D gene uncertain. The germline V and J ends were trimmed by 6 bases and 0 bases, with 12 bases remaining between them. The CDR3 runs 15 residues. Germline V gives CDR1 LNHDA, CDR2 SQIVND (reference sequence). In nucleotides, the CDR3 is TGTGCCAGTAGCGCGACACCGTATAGCAATCAGCCCCAGCATTTT. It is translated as CASSATPYSNQPQHF.

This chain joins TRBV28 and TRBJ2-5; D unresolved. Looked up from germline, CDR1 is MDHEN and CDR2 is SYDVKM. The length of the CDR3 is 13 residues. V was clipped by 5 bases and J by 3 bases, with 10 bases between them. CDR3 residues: CASSPRQEETQYF. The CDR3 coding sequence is TGTGCCAGCAGTCCTCGACAAGAAGAGACCCAGTACTTC.

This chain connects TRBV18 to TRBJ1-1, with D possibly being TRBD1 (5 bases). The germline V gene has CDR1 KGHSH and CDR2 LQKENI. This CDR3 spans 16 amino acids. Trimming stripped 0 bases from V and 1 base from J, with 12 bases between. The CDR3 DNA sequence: TGTGCCAGCTCACCACCGTTTAAACAGGAGAACACTGAAGCTTTCTTT. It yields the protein CASSPPFKQENTEAFF.

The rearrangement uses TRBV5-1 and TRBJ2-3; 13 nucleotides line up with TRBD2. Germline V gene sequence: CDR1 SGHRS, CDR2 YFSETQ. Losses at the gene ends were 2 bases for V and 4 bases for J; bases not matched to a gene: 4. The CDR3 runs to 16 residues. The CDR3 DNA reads TGCGCCAGCAGCTTACCAGGACTAGCGGGAGCAGATACGCAGTATTTT. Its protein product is CASSLPGLAGADTQYF.

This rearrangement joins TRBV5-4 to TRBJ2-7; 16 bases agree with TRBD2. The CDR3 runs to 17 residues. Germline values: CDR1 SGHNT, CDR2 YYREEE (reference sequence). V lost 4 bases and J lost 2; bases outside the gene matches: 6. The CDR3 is CASSPGLAGGDAYEQYF. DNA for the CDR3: TGTGCCAGCAGCCCGGGACTAGCGGGAGGGGATGCCTACGAGCAGTACTTC. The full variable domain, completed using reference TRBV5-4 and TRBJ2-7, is ETGVTQSPTHLIKTRGQQVTLRCSSQSGHNTVSWYQQALGQGPQFIFQYYREEENGRGNFPPRFSGLQFPNYSSELNVNALELDDSALYLCASSPGLAGGDAYEQYFGPGTRLTVT.

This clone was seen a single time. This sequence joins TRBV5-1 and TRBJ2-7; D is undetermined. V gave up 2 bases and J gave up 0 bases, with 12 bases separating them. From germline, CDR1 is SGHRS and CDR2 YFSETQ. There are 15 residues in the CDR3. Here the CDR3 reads CASSFESSTSYEQYF. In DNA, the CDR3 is TGCGCCAGCAGCTTTGAGAGTTCCACCTCCTACGAGCAGTACTTC. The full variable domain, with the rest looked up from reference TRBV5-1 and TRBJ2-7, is KAGVTQTPRYLIKTRGQQVTLSCSPISGHRSVSWYQQTPGQGLQFLFEYFSETQRNKGNFPGRFSGRQFSNSRSEMNVSTLELGDSALYLCASSFESSTSYEQYFGPGTRLTVT.

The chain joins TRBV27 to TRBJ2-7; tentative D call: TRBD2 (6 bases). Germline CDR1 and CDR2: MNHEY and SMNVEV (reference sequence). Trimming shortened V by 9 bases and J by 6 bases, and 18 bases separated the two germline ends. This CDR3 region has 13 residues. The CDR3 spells CASSPRETSEQYF. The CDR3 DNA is TGTGCCAGTTCCCCCCGGGAGACCAGCGAGCAGTACTTC.

CDR3 sequence reads: CASSQGQGNGYEQYF. In nucleotides, the CDR3 is TGCGCCAGCAGCCAGGGACAGGGTAATGGCTACGAGCAGTACTTC. V gene TRBV5-1 combines with J gene TRBJ2-7; 9 bases are shared with TRBD1. Germline V lookup: CDR1 SGHRS, CDR2 YFSETQ. The V and J ends lost 4 bases and 3 bases, in that order; junction bases with no gene match: 8. CDR3 length equals 15 residues. The whole variable domain, filled in from reference TRBV5-1 and TRBJ2-7, reads KAGVTQTPRYLIKTRGQQVTLSCSPISGHRSVSWYQQTPGQGLQFLFEYFSETQRNKGNFPGRFSGRQFSNSRSEMNVSTLELGDSALYLCASSQGQGNGYEQYFGPGTRLTVT.

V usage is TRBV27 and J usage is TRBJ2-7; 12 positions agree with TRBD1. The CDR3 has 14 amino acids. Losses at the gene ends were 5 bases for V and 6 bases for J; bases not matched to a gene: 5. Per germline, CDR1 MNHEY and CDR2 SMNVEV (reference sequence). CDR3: CASSGDRGHLEQYF. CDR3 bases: TGTGCCAGCAGTGGGGACAGGGGGCACCTCGAGCAGTACTTC.

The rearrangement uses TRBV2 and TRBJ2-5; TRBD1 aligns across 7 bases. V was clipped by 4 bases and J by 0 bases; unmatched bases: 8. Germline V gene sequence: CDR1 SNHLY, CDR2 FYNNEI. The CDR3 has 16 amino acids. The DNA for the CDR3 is TGTGCCAGCAGTGGACAGGGCTTTAAGGACCAAGAGACCCAGTACTTC. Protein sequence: CASSGQGFKDQETQYF.

Here the CDR3 reads CASSADGRIRFNQPQHF. Written as DNA, the CDR3 is TGTGCCAGTAGTGCCGACGGCAGGATAAGGTTCAATCAGCCCCAGCATTTT. The chain links TRBV19 to TRBJ1-5; D uncertain. V was cut by 5 bases and J by 3 bases, with 20 bases left in between. Germline V gene lookup returns CDR1 LNHDA and CDR2 SQIVND (reference sequence). There are 17 residues in the CDR3. Drawing the rest from reference TRBV19 and TRBJ1-5, the complete variable domain is DGGITQSPKYLFRKEGQNVTLSCEQNLNHDAMYWYRQDPGQGLRLIYYSQIVNDFQKGDIAEGYSVSREKKESFPLTVTSAQKNPTAFYLCASSADGRIRFNQPQHFGDGTRLSIL.

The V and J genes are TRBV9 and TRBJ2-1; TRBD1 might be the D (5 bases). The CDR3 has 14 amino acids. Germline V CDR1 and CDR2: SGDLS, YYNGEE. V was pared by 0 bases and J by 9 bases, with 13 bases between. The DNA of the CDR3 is TGTGCCAGCAGCGTAGGCAGGGTCCAGCCTGAGCAGTTCTTC. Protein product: CASSVGRVQPEQFF. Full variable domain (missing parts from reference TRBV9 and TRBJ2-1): DSGVTQTPKHLITATGQRVTLRCSPRSGDLSVYWYQQSLDQGLQFLIQYYNGEERAKGNILERFSAQQFPDLHSELNLSSLELGDSALYFCASSVGRVQPEQFFGPGTRLTVL.

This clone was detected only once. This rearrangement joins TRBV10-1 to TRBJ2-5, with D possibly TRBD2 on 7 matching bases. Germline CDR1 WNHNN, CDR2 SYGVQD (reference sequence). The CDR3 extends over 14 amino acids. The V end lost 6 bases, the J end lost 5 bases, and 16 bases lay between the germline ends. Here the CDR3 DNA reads TGCGCCAGCAGACCCAGGGGAGGGGGGGAGACCCAGTACTTC. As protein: CASRPRGGGETQYF.

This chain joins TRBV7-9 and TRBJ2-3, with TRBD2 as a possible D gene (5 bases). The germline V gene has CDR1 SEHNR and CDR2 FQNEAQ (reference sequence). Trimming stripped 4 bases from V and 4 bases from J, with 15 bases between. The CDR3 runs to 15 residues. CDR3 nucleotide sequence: TGTGCCAGCAGCTCACAGAAGGAGGTGGCAGATACGCAGTATTTT. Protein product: CASSSQKEVADTQYF.

CDR3: CASSIPPSGKPYEQYF. As DNA, the CDR3 is TGCGCCAGCAGCATCCCCCCTAGCGGGAAGCCCTACGAGCAGTACTTC. The rearrangement uses TRBV5-1 and TRBJ2-7, with 9 positions matching TRBD2. Losses at the gene ends were 4 bases for V and 2 bases for J; bases not matched to a gene: 10. The germline CDR1 and CDR2 sequences are SGHRS and YFSETQ. This CDR3 is built from 16 residues.

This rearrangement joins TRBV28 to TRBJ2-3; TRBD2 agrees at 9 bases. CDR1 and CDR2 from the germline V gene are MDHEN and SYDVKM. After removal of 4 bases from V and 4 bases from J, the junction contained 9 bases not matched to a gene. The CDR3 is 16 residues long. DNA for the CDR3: TGTGCCAGCAGTTCCCGACTAGCGGAGGCTCCAGATACGCAGTATTTT. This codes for CASSSRLAEAPDTQYF.

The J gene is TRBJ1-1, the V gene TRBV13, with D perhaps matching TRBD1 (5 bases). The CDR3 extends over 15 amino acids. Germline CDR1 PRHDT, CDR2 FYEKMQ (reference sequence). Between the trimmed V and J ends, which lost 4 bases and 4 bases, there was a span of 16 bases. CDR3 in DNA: TGTGCCAGCAGCTCCCCCCGGGGCATCACCACTGAAGCTTTCTTT. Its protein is CASSSPRGITTEAFF.

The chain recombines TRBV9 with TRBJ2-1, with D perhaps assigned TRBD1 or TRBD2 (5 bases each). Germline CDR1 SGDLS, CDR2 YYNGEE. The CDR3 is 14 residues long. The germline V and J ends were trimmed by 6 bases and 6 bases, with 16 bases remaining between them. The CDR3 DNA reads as TGTGCCAGCATGGCTGGATCCGGGACCAATGAGCAGTTCTTC. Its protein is CASMAGSGTNEQFF.